This T cell receptor beta chain emerged from a study of blood T cell repertoires in COVID-19. The CDR3 spans 15 residues. CDR1 and CDR2 (germline): PRHDT, FYEKMQ (reference sequence). Trimming took 6 bases from V and 8 from J; bases not matched to a gene: 13. Cohorts were determined from participant-reported clinical history. Authors' analysis steps: It was from reference gene primer amplification that nucleated cell counts were estimated. Data came from immunoSEQ multiplex PCR; TCRdb stores just in-frame clones and leaves some out. V and J calls and clone size are copied from that table; D and trimming were computed from the DNA. The table lists some 400,000 clones, approximately 92% of them singletons.

The J gene is TRBJ2-1, the V gene TRBV13, with TRBD2 identical over 7 bases. The clonotype comes from a young man who had recovered from COVID-19. The sample was PBMCs or T cells enriched from blood (not recorded which). The CDR3 DNA sequence: TGTGCCAGCAGTCTACCCCGGGCTAGCGGACATGAGCAGTTCTTC. Encoded protein: CASSLPRASGHEQFF.